The next 7 T cell receptor beta chains were all read from a single sample in a study of blood T cell repertoires in COVID-19. Here immunoSEQ multiplex PCR was the method, and the copy in TCRdb shows in-frame clones only, minus some. The sample has roughly 150,000 clones; roughly four fifths are singletons. The sequencing sample was made of peripheral blood. The receptors stem from a woman of 80 years or more with acute or convalescent COVID-19.

This rearrangement joins TRBV7-8 to TRBJ1-4; the D is unclear. The CDR3 runs to 15 residues. Germline values: CDR1 SGHVS, CDR2 FQNEAQ. Trimming left V 4 bases short and J 7 bases short, with 16 bases between. CDR3 region: CASSSDLEVGEKLFF. Here the CDR3 DNA reads TGTGCCAGCAGCTCTGACCTGGAGGTCGGTGAAAAACTGTTTTTT.

V usage is TRBV5-1 and J usage is TRBJ1-1; TRBD1 matches at 7 bases. The CDR3 is made up of 12 amino acids. Germline CDR1 SGHRS, CDR2 YFSETQ. V lost 5 bases and J lost 6; bases outside the gene matches: 4. CDR3 DNA sequence: TGCGCCAGCAGTTACACAGGGGCTGAAGCTTTCTTT. This codes for CASSYTGAEAFF.

This chain links TRBV7-3 with TRBJ2-1, with 12 bases lining up with TRBD2. V was clipped by 4 bases and J by 8 bases; unmatched bases: 12. Germline loops: CDR1 SGHTA, CDR2 FQGTGA. This CDR3 comprises 17 residues. The CDR3 loop reads CASSSSALAGGHDEQFF. Written as DNA, the CDR3 is TGTGCCAGCAGCTCTTCGGCGCTAGCGGGGGGGCACGATGAGCAGTTCTTC.

The rearrangement uses TRBV5-5 and TRBJ2-3; a possible D gene is TRBD1 (6 bases). CDR3 length: 14 residues. V was clipped by 4 bases and J by 4 bases, with 13 bases between them. Germline-derived CDR1 and CDR2 are SGHKS and YYEKEE (reference sequence). The CDR3 DNA reads TGTGCCAGCAGCCCAGGCACAGGGCCAGATACGCAGTATTTT. Protein product: CASSPGTGPDTQYF.

This chain joins TRBV19 and TRBJ1-1; the match to TRBD1 covers 7 bases. CDR1 LNHDA and CDR2 SQIVND come from the germline V gene (reference sequence). Germline trimming cut 2 bases from V and 5 bases from J; bases unmatched to any gene: 5. CDR3 length equals 14 residues. DNA of the CDR3: TGTGCCAGTAGTATAACGGGACAGAGAACTGAAGCTTTCTTT. Protein sequence: CASSITGQRTEAFF.

This chain joins TRBV7-2 and TRBJ2-7; 8 nucleotides match TRBD1. Germline V lookup: CDR1 SGHTA, CDR2 FQGNSA. Unmatched junction bases numbered 1, after V lost 3 bases and J lost 3 bases. The CDR3 runs to 13 residues. The CDR3 here is CASSFGQGYEQYF. The CDR3 region has the DNA TGTGCCAGCAGCTTTGGACAGGGCTACGAGCAGTACTTC.

The rearrangement links TRBV5-4 to TRBJ2-5, with 10 bases matching TRBD2. V shed 2 bases and J 2 bases; nucleotides not matched to a gene: 12. Per germline, CDR1 SGHNT and CDR2 YYREEE (reference sequence). This CDR3 has 18 amino acids. CDR3: CASSLRSGGAEAQETQYF. CDR3 in DNA: TGTGCCAGCAGCTTAAGAAGCGGGGGGGCCGAAGCTCAAGAGACCCAGTACTTC.